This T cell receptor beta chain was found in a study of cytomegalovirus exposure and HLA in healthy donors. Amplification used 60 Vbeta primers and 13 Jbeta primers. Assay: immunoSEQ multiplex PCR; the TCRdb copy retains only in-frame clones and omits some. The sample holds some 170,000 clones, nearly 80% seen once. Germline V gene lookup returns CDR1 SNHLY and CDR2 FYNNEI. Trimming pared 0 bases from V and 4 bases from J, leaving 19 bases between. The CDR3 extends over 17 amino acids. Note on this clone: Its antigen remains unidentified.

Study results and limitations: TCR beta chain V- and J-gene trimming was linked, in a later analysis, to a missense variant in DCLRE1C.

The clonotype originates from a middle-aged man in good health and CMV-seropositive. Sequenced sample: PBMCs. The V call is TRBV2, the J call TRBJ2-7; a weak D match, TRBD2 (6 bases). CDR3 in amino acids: CASSEALGAGGRYEQYF. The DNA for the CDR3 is TGTGCCAGCAGTGAAGCGCTTGGGGCAGGAGGGAGATACGAGCAGTACTTC.